The clone carrying this T cell receptor beta chain has just one count. Its antigen is unknown. These data come from a study of long-term antiretroviral therapy in people with HIV. Study conclusions and caveats: Whereas controls had wider CDR3 length ranges, HIV repertoires had narrower ones.

Germline CDR1 reads SGHTA; CDR2 reads FQGNSA. This CDR3 is 15 amino acids long. The J segment lost 2 bases and the V segment lost 2 bases, leaving 5 bases of the junction unmatched. Donors needed at least one pre-ART PBMC sample plus at least two post-ART samples. United States facilities provided treatment to all participants with HIV. Specimens retained about 1-11 million cryopreserved PBMC preceding DNA extraction. Running of the v3.0 immunoSEQ assay took place at survey level. Using immunoSEQ multiplex PCR, the repertoire was profiled, and TCRdb retains in-frame clones only, with some absent. The sample contains approximately 30,000 clones, roughly 84% of which appear only once.

The clonotype was recovered from a man aged 25 to 40 with HIV. This specimen consisted of unsorted PBMCs, obtained about 2.7 years after starting antiretroviral therapy. This chain links TRBV7-2 with TRBJ2-7; TRBD2 matches at 8 bases. CDR3 bases: TGTGCCAGCAGCTTAAGCGGGGGCAAAACCTACGAGCAGTACTTC. Translation: CASSLSGGKTYEQYF. The full variable domain, with the rest looked up from reference TRBV7-2 and TRBJ2-7, is GAGVSQSPSNKVTEKGKDVELRCDPISGHTALYWYRQSLGQGLEFLIYFQGNSAPDKSGLPSDRFSAERTGGSVSTLTIQRTQQEDSAVYLCASSLSGGKTYEQYFGPGTRLTVT.